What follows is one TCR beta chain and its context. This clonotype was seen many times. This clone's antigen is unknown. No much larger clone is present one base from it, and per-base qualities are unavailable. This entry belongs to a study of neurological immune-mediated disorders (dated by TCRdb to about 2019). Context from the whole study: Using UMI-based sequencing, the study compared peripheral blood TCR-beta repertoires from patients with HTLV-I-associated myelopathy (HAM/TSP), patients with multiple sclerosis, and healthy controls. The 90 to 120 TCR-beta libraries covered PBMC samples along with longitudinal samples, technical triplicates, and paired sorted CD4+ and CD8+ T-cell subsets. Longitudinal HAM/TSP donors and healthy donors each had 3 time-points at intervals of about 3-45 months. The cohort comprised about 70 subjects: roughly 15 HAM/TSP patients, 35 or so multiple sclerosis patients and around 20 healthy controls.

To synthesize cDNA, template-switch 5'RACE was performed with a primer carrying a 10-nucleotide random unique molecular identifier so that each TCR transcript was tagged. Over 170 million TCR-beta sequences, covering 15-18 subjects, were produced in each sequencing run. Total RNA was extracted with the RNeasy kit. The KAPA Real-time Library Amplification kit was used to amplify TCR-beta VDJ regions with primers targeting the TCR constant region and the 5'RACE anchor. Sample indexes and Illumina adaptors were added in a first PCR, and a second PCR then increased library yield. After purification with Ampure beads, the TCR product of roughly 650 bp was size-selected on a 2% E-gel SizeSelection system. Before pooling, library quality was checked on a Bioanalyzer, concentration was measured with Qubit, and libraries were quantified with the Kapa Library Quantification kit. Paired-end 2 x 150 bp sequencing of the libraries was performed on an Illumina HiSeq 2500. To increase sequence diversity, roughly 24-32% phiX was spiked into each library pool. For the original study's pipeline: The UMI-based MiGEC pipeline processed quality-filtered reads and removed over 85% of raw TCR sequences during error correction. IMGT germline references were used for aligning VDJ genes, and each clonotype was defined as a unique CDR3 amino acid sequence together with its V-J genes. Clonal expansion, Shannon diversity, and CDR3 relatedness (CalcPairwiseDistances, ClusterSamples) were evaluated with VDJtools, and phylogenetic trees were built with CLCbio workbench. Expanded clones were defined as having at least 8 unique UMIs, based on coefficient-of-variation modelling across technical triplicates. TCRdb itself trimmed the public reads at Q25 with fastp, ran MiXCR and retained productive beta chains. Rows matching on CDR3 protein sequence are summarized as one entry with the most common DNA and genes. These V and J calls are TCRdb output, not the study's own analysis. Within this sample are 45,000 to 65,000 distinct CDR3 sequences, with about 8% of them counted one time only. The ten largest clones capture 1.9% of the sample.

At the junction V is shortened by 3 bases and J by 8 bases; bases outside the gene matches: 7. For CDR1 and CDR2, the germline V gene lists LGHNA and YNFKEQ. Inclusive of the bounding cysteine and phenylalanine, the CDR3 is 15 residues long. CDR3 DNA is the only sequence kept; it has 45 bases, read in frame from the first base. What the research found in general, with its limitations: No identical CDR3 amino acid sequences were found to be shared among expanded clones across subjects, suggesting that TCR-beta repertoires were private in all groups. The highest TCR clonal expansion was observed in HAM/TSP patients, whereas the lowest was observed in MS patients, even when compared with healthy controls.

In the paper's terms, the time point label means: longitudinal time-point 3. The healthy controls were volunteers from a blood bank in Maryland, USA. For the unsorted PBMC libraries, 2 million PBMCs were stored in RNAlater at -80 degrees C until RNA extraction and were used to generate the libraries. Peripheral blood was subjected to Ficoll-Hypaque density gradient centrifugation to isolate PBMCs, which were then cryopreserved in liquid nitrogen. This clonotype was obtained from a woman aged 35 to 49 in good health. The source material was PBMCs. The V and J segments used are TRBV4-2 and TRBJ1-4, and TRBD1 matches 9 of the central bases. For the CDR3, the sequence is CASSQYGTGLEKLFF. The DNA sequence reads TGTGCCAGCAGCCAGTACGGGACAGGGCTAGAAAAACTGTTTTTT.